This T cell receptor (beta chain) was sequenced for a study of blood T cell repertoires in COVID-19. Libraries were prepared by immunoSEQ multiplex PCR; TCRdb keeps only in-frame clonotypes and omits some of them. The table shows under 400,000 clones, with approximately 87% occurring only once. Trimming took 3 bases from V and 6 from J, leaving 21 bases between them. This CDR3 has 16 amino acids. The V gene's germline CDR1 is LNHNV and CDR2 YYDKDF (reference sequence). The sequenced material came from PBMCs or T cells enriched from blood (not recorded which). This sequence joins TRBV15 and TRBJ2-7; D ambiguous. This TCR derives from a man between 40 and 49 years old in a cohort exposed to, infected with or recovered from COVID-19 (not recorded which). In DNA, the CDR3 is TGTGCCACCAGCAGGGAGTCTCCCCTCCAAGGCCTCGAGCAGTACTTC. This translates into CATSRESPLQGLEQYF.